A selection of T cell receptor beta chains follows, all from one sample in a study of identical twins. TCRdb re-derived calls from the 5' RACE reads in MiXCR, one entry per CDR3 protein. The data show 700,000 or so distinct CDR3 sequences, over 20% seen once. The same specimen was also included in a second study, on T cells expressing NK-cell markers.

The sequencing input was PBMCs. The receptors were gathered from a woman under 30 in good health. Both conserved end residues are part of each CDR3.

V gene: TRBV20-1; J gene: TRBJ2-3; CDR3 length: 16; CDR3 protein: CSASISGTRGTDTQYF
V gene: TRBV29-1; J gene: TRBJ1-2; CDR3 length: 13; CDR3 protein: CSDEGSGGYGYTF
V gene: TRBV6-1; J gene: TRBJ2-5; CDR3 length: 16; CDR3 protein: CASRSGEGRYQETQYF
V gene: TRBV6-5; J gene: TRBJ2-5; CDR3 length: 15; CDR3 protein: CASSYGGVKGETQYF
V gene: TRBV10-2; J gene: TRBJ2-3; CDR3 length: 14; CDR3 protein: CARERGESTDTQYF
V gene: TRBV12-3/TRBV12-4; J gene: TRBJ2-1; CDR3 length: 19; CDR3 protein: CASRHPGLAGGSSYNEQFF
V gene: TRBV7-9; J gene: TRBJ2-2; CDR3 length: 14; CDR3 protein: CASSQTGRTGELFF
V gene: TRBV9; J gene: TRBJ2-6; CDR3 length: 21; CDR3 protein: CASSPQPSIIREFSGANVLTF
V gene: TRBV7-8; J gene: TRBJ2-7; CDR3 length: 17; CDR3 protein: CASSLLPRGPEPYEQYF
V gene: TRBV6-5; J gene: TRBJ1-2; CDR3 length: 17; CDR3 protein: CASSYSRAAAGPYGYTF
V gene: TRBV12-3/TRBV12-4; J gene: TRBJ2-1; CDR3 length: 16; CDR3 protein: CASSLGWTESYNEQFF
V gene: TRBV5-6; J gene: TRBJ2-1; CDR3 length: 16; CDR3 protein: CASSLGRRGPGNEQFF
V gene: TRBV20-1; J gene: TRBJ2-3; CDR3 length: 14; CDR3 protein: CSPRLAGSTDTQYF
V gene: TRBV7-7; J gene: TRBJ2-5; CDR3 length: 15; CDR3 protein: CASSLGEQSEETQYF
V gene: TRBV7-8; J gene: TRBJ2-2; CDR3 length: 14; CDR3 protein: CASSTSRSTGELFF
V gene: TRBV20-1; J gene: TRBJ2-7; CDR3 length: 11; CDR3 protein: CSATIGYEQYF
V gene: TRBV20-1; J gene: TRBJ1-4; CDR3 length: 10; CDR3 protein: CSAWDEKLFF
V gene: TRBV5-1; J gene: TRBJ2-5; CDR3 length: 15; CDR3 protein: CASKWDRGREETQYF
V gene: TRBV27; J gene: TRBJ1-6; CDR3 length: 15; CDR3 protein: CASTGRGLFNSPLHF
V gene: TRBV20-1; J gene: TRBJ2-3; CDR3 length: 18; CDR3 protein: CSARDRVREPRSGDTQYF
V gene: TRBV12-3/TRBV12-4; J gene: TRBJ2-5; CDR3 length: 15; CDR3 protein: CASTRLAAYQETQYF
V gene: TRBV20-1; J gene: TRBJ2-7; CDR3 length: 14; CDR3 protein: CSASGTGVSYEQYF
V gene: TRBV14; J gene: TRBJ2-6; CDR3 length: 13; CDR3 protein: CASLRSGANVLTF